This TCR beta chain was found in a study of T cell clonality in common variable immunodeficiency. This clone came up a few times. The antigen remains unidentified. The read falls 3 residues short of the CDR3 end, and the missing part is taken from the germline J gene. The CDR3 length is 13 residues. Germline loops: CDR1 SGHVS, CDR2 FQNEAQ. Trimming took 1 base from V and 3 from J, leaving 7 bases between them. Profiled with immunoSEQ multiplex PCR; TCRdb holds only in-frame clones, not every one. Listed for the sample are under 30,000 clones, none seen a single time. Broader study findings: Common variable immunodeficiency TCR beta sequences reportedly had fewer deletions and N-nucleotide insertions. CVID subjects shared fewer TCRbeta clones than healthy controls did.

No CVID subject was ill or on immunomodulatory drugs when sampled. The V gene is TRBV7-8, the J gene TRBJ2-7; D gene uncertain. The TCR originated in a human donor with common variable immunodeficiency. The material sequenced was peripheral blood mononuclear cells. The sequenced CDR3 bases are TGTGCCAGCAGCTTAGAACTTATCTACGAG. Translating it yields CASSLELIYE. The complete CDR3 reads CASSLELIYEQYF. The full variable domain, in which reference TRBV7-8 and TRBJ2-7 provide the parts outside the CDR3, is GAGVSQSPRYKVAKRGQDVALRCDPISGHVSLFWYQQALGQGPEFLTYFQNEAQLDKSGLPSDRFFAERPEGSVSTLKIQRTQQEDSAVYLCASSLELIYEQYFGPGTRLTVT.